The 14 T cell receptor beta chains given below trace back to one sample, sequenced in a study of T cell clonotyping in hematopoietic cell transplantation. Clones were read by immunoSEQ multiplex PCR, and TCRdb kept only the in-frame ones, dropping some. The sample includes several thousand clones, 98% of them seen just once. The sample here was PBMCs, taken 30 days after allogeneic stem cell transplant. These receptors all come from a male patient aged 55-69 years who had an allogeneic stem cell transplant from a related donor, so the T cells may come from the graft donor. Some clones in this sample may be carry-over from other donors' samples.

The CDR3 is CASSQEPTGVVGNTEAFF. DNA of the CDR3: TGTGCCAGCAGCCAAGAACCGACAGGGGTCGTGGGGAACACTGAAGCTTTCTTT. The chain links TRBV4-2 to TRBJ1-1; 8 bases map to TRBD1. Losses at the gene ends were 0 bases for V and 1 base for J; bases not matched to a gene: 10. This CDR3 is built from 18 residues. Germline CDR1 and CDR2: LGHNA and YNFKEQ.

The chain employs TRBV30 and TRBJ2-3; tentatively, D is TRBD2 (6 bases). CDR1 and CDR2 (germline): GTSNPN, SVGIG (reference sequence). The CDR3 is 12 residues long. Trimming took off 4 bases at V and 6 bases at J, with 11 bases between the two ends. Here the CDR3 reads CAWTPEGDTQYF. CDR3 DNA: TGTGCCTGGACACCGGAGGGGGATACGCAGTATTTT.

The genes are TRBV30 and TRBJ1-5; tentatively, D is TRBD1 (5 bases). The CDR3 sequence is 13 residues long. CDR1 and CDR2 (germline): GTSNPN, SVGIG (reference sequence). V was shortened by 2 bases and J by 7 bases, with 12 bases between the two germline ends. For the CDR3, the DNA is TGTGCCTGGAGTTTTGCGGGGGACCAGCCCCAGCATTTT. This encodes CAWSFAGDQPQHF. Based on the CDR3 plus reference TRBV30 and TRBJ1-5, the full variable domain is SQTIHQWPATLVQPVGSPLSLECTVEGTSNPNLYWYRQAAGRGLQLLFYSVGIGQISSEVPQNLSASRPQDRQFILSSKKLLLSDSGFYLCAWSFAGDQPQHFGDGTRLSIL.

This chain connects TRBV18 to TRBJ2-2, with D tentatively TRBD1 (7 bases). CDR3 size: 16 residues. V lost 1 base, J lost 3 bases, and 12 bases lay in between. The germline V gene encodes CDR1 KGHSH and CDR2 LQKENI. CDR3 nucleotides: TGTGCCAGCTCACCACTCGGAGGGGGCTACACCGGGGAGCTGTTTTTT. Translation: CASSPLGGGYTGELFF.

The table lists this clone with a count of one. This chain connects TRBV18 to TRBJ1-2; perhaps TRBD1 as D (6 bases). The CDR3 consists of 15 residues. Germline V gene data show CDR1 as KGHSH and CDR2 as LQKENI. Trimming pared 3 bases from V and 1 base from J, leaving 12 bases between. The CDR3 loop is CASSPGQTDNYGYTF. The CDR3 DNA is TGTGCCAGCTCACCGGGACAAACAGATAACTATGGCTACACCTTC.

The chain couples TRBV5-1 to TRBJ2-3; TRBD1 aligns across 9 bases. J gave up 3 bases and V 7 bases, and 12 bases lay outside the gene matches. Germline CDR1 SGHRS, CDR2 YFSETQ. The CDR3 runs to 16 residues. The CDR3, as DNA: TGCGCCAGCGGCATTCAGGGGACAGGGTCGACAGATACGCAGTATTTT. This gives the protein CASGIQGTGSTDTQYF.

The chain joins TRBV6-5 to TRBJ1-2, with no clear D. This CDR3 contains 13 residues. Germline CDR1 is MNHEY and CDR2 is SVGAGI. V was cut by 7 bases and J by 4 bases, with 13 bases left in between. In DNA, the CDR3 is TGTGCCAGCAAAGTCCGCCATGCCTATGGCTACACCTTC. The encoded protein is CASKVRHAYGYTF.

This clone was recorded only once. J is TRBJ2-7 and V is TRBV25-1, with 9 bases aligning to TRBD1. The CDR3 length is 14 residues. The germline CDR1 and CDR2 sequences are MGHDK and SYGVNS. The V and J ends lost 8 bases and 0 bases, in that order; junction bases with no gene match: 5. CDR3 DNA sequence: TGTGCCAGCGATACAGGGGGCACCTCCTACGAGCAGTACTTC. Translation gives CASDTGGTSYEQYF.

V is TRBV30 and J is TRBJ2-1; 7 nucleotides match TRBD1. This CDR3 comprises 11 residues. Trimming removed 2 bases from V and 16 bases from J; junction bases left unmatched: 8. CDR1 and CDR2 from the germline V gene are GTSNPN and SVGIG (reference sequence). DNA for the CDR3: TGTGCCTGGAGTCAAAGACAGGGATACTTCTTC. Translation gives CAWSQRQGYFF. Together with reference TRBV30 and TRBJ2-1, the CDR3 gives the full variable domain: SQTIHQWPATLVQPVGSPLSLECTVEGTSNPNLYWYRQAAGRGLQLLFYSVGIGQISSEVPQNLSASRPQDRQFILSSKKLLLSDSGFYLCAWSQRQGYFFGPGTRLTVL.

The J gene is TRBJ2-7, the V gene TRBV11-3; 10 bases map to TRBD1. The CDR3 contains 15 residues. Germline lookup yields CDR1 SGHNT and CDR2 YENEEA. V lost 5 bases and J lost 3; bases outside the gene matches: 7. The DNA of the CDR3 is TGTGCCAGCAGCCGTGCCGGGACAGGGGACTACGAGCAGTACTTC. This codes for CASSRAGTGDYEQYF. Complete variable domain (other parts from reference TRBV11-3 and TRBJ2-7): EAGVVQSPRYKIIEKKQPVAFWCNPISGHNTLYWYLQNLGQGPELLIRYENEEAVDDSQLPKDRFSAERLKGVDSTLKIQPAELGDSAVYLCASSRAGTGDYEQYFGPGTRLTVT.

The chain joins TRBV30 to TRBJ1-6; 7 positions agree with TRBD1. The CDR3 length is 15 residues. Germline assignment: CDR1 GTSNPN and CDR2 SVGIG (reference sequence). Trimming cost V 0 bases and J 12 bases; bases outside gene matches: 11. DNA for the CDR3: TGTGCCTGGAGTGTCACTAGGGGGCGACGATTACCCCTCCACTTT. Encoded protein: CAWSVTRGRRLPLHF.

This chain uses TRBV6-6 with TRBJ1-2; possibly TRBD1 for D (5 bases). Germline-derived CDR1 and CDR2 are MNHNY and SVGAGI (reference sequence). This CDR3 has 11 residues. V was pared by 7 bases and J by 7 bases, with 10 bases between. Here the CDR3 DNA reads TGTGCCAGCACCATGGGGGGTGGCTACACCTTC. Amino acid sequence: CASTMGGGYTF.

The chain has TRBV5-4 and TRBJ2-7; D is possibly TRBD2 (6 bases). The CDR3 length is 14 residues. The germline V gene encodes CDR1 SGHNT and CDR2 YYREEE (reference sequence). The V gene lost 5 bases and the J gene lost 0 bases, with 12 bases spanning the gap. This CDR3 reads CASSGDGSSYEQYF. CDR3 in DNA: TGTGCCAGCAGTGGGGACGGGAGCTCCTACGAGCAGTACTTC.

This chain connects TRBV4-3 to TRBJ1-6, with no clear D. Germline lookup yields CDR1 LGHNA and CDR2 YSLEER. V was clipped by 0 bases and J by 8 bases, with 11 bases between them. The CDR3 length is 15 residues. Written as DNA, the CDR3 is TGCGCCAGCAGCCAAGATAGAGGGCCAGATTCACCCCTCCACTTT. Translation gives CASSQDRGPDSPLHF.